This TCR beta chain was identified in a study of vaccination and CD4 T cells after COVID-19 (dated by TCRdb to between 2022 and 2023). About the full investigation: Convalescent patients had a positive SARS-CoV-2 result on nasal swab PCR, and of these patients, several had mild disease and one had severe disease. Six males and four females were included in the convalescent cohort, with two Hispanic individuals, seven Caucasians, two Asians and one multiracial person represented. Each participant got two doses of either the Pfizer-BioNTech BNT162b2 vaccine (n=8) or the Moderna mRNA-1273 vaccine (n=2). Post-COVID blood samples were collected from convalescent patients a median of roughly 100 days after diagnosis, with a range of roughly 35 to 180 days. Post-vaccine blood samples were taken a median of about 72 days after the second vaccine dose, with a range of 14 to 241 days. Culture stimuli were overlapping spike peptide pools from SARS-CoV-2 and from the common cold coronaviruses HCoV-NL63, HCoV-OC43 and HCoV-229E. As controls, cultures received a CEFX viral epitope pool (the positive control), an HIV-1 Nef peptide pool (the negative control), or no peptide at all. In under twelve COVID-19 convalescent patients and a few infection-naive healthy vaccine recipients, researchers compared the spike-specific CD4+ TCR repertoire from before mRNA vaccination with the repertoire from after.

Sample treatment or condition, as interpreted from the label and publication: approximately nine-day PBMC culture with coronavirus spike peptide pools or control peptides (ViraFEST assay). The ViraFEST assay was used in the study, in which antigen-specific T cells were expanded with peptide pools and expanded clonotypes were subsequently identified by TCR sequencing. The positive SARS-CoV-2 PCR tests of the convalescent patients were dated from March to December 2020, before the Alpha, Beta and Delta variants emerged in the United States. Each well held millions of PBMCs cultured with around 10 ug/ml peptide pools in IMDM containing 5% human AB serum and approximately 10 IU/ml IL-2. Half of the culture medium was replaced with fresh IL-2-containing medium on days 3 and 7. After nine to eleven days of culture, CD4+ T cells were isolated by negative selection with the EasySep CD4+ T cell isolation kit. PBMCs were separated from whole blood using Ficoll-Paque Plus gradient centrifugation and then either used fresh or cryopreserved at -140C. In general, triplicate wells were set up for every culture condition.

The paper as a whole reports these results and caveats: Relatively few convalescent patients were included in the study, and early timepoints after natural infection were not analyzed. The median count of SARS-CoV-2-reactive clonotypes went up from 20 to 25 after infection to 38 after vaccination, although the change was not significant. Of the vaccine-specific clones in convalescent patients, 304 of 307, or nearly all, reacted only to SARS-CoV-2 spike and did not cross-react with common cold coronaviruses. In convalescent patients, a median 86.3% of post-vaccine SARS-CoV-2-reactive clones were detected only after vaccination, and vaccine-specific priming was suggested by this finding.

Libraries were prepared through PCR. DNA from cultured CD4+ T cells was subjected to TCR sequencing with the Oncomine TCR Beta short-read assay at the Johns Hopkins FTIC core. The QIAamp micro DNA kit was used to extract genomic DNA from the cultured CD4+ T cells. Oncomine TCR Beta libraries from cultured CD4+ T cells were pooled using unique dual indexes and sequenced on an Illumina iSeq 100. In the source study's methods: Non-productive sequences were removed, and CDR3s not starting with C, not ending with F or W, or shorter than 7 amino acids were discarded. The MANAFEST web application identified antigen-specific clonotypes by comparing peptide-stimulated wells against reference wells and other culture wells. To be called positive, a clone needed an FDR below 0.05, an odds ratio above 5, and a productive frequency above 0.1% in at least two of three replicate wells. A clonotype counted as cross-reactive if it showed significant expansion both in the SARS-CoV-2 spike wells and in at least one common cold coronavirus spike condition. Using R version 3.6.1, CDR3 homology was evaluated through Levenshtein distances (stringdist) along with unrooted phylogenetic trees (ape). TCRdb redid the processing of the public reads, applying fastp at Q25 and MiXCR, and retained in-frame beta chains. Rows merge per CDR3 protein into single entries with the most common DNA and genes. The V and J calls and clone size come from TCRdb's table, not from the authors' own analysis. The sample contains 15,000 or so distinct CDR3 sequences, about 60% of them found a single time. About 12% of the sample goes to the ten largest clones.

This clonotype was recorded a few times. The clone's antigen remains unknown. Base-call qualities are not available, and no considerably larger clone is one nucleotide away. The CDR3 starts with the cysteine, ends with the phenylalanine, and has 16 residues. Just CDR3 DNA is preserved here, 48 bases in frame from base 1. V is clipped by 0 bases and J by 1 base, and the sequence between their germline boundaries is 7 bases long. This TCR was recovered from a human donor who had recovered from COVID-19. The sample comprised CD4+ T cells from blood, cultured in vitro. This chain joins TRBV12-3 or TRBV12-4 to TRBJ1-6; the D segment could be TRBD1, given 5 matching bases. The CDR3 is CASSLAGGSYNSPLHF. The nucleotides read TGTGCCAGCAGTTTAGCGGGGGGGTCCTATAATTCACCCCTCCACTTT.